Below are 28 T cell receptor beta chains sequenced from a single sample in a study of blood T cell repertoires in COVID-19. Sequencing was performed with immunoSEQ multiplex PCR; in TCRdb, only in-frame clones are kept and a portion is missing. This repertoire shows around 260,000 clones, around 90% found once; its top ten account for just under 0.95%. Sequencing was done on a sample of peripheral blood. These receptors all stem from a woman aged 40 to 50 who had recovered from COVID-19.

This chain links TRBV19 with TRBJ2-3; TRBD2 is a possible D gene (6 bases). CDR1 and CDR2 (germline): LNHDA, SQIVND (reference sequence). V gave up 5 bases and J gave up 0 bases, with 12 bases separating them. The CDR3 length is 15 residues. Here the CDR3 reads CASSPLGTSTDTQYF. The CDR3 DNA sequence: TGTGCCAGTAGTCCTTTAGGGACTAGCACAGATACGCAGTATTTT.

This rearrangement joins TRBV10-1 to TRBJ1-2; 9 bases are a match to TRBD1. J was trimmed by 7 bases and V by 6 bases; bases with no gene match: 21. There are 18 residues in the CDR3. Germline CDR1 reads WNHNN; CDR2 reads SYGVQD (reference sequence). CDR3: CASRARQGGYSGGRGYTF. DNA for the CDR3: TGCGCCAGCAGAGCAAGACAGGGGGGCTATTCAGGGGGCCGTGGCTACACCTTC.

This clone was picked up one time. The V and J genes are TRBV12-3 or TRBV12-4 and TRBJ2-2, with a tentative D call TRBD2 (6 bases). This CDR3 spans 13 amino acids. V was trimmed by 6 bases and J by 17 bases, leaving 22 bases between them. The CDR3 sequence is CASRVGWGGMEFF. CDR3 nucleotide sequence: TGTGCCAGCAGAGTTGGGTGGGGCGGGATGGAATTTTTT.

The genes are TRBV18 and TRBJ1-2, with no clear D. This CDR3 contains 15 residues. Germline-derived CDR1 and CDR2 are KGHSH and LQKENI. The germline V and J ends were trimmed by 3 bases and 4 bases, with 15 bases remaining between them. This CDR3 is CASSPEASVPYGYTF. CDR3 sequence (DNA): TGTGCCAGCTCACCCGAGGCGTCGGTCCCCTATGGCTACACCTTC. The complete variable domain, with remaining parts taken from reference TRBV18 and TRBJ1-2, reads NAGVMQNPRHLVRRRGQEARLRCSPMKGHSHVYWYRQLPEEGLKFMVYLQKENIIDESGMPKERFSAEFPKEGPSILRIQQVVRGDSAAYFCASSPEASVPYGYTFGSGTRLTVV.

This clone has only one observation. The genes are TRBV6-5 and TRBJ1-2, with a weak D call TRBD1 (5 bases). Trimming cost V 0 bases and J 4 bases, with 12 bases left between them. The CDR3 loop spans 15 amino acids. Germline V gene sequence: CDR1 MNHEY, CDR2 SVGAGI. CDR3 in amino acids: CASSYSTEPLYGYTF. DNA for the CDR3: TGTGCCAGCAGTTACTCGACAGAACCTCTCTATGGCTACACCTTC.

This chain uses TRBV19 with TRBJ2-7; TRBD1 matches at 8 bases. CDR1 LNHDA and CDR2 SQIVND come from the germline V gene (reference sequence). The CDR3 loop spans 15 amino acids. V shed 3 bases and J 2 bases; nucleotides not matched to a gene: 6. CDR3 DNA sequence: TGTGCCAGTAGTATCAGGGGGCCATCCACCTACGAGCAGTACTTC. This codes for CASSIRGPSTYEQYF.

The CDR3 sequence is CASSLVGTGFTDTQYF. CDR3 in DNA: TGTGCCAGCAGCTTAGTGGGGACTGGCTTCACAGATACGCAGTATTTT. The chain recombines TRBV7-2 with TRBJ2-3; D perhaps matches TRBD2 (6 bases). The CDR3 covers 16 residues. Germline V gene lookup returns CDR1 SGHTA and CDR2 FQGNSA. Trimming shortened V by 1 base and J by 2 bases, and 13 bases separated the two germline ends.

The chain is built from TRBV9 and TRBJ1-3, with 8 bases lining up with TRBD1. V dropped 3 bases and J dropped 2; count of bases not matched to a gene: 10. Germline V gene data show CDR1 as SGDLS and CDR2 as YYNGEE. The CDR3 is made up of 17 amino acids. The CDR3 DNA sequence: TGTGCCAGCAGCGGAGAGACCGGACAGGGCGCTGGAAACACCATATATTTT. It encodes CASSGETGQGAGNTIYF.

This rearrangement joins TRBV5-6 to TRBJ1-2, with D perhaps TRBD1 (5 bases). Looked up from germline, CDR1 is SGHDT and CDR2 is YYEEEE. Trimming left V 0 bases short and J 3 bases short, with 15 bases between. The CDR3 is 16 residues long. CDR3 sequence: CASSLAGLEEDYGYTF. The DNA for the CDR3 is TGTGCCAGCAGCTTGGCGGGACTGGAGGAAGACTATGGCTACACCTTC.

The table lists this clone with a count of one. The chain recombines TRBV5-4 with TRBJ2-2, with 9 positions matching TRBD1. V dropped 4 bases and J dropped 3; count of bases not matched to a gene: 4. The CDR3 contains 15 residues. Germline lookup yields CDR1 SGHNT and CDR2 YYREEE (reference sequence). CDR3 nucleotide sequence: TGTGCCAGCAGCGATGGACAGGGGTACACCGGGGAGCTGTTTTTT. Its protein product is CASSDGQGYTGELFF.

The CDR3 region is CASSEGGSLPYEQYF. The CDR3, as DNA: TGTGCCAGCTCAGAAGGCGGGTCCCTCCCCTACGAGCAGTACTTC. V usage is TRBV18 and J usage is TRBJ2-7, with a possible D match to TRBD2 (5 bases). Deletions cut 5 bases from V and 2 bases from J, with 16 bases between. The length of the CDR3 is 15 residues. Germline lookup yields CDR1 KGHSH and CDR2 LQKENI. Supplemented by reference TRBV18 and TRBJ2-7, the full variable domain reads NAGVMQNPRHLVRRRGQEARLRCSPMKGHSHVYWYRQLPEEGLKFMVYLQKENIIDESGMPKERFSAEFPKEGPSILRIQQVVRGDSAAYFCASSEGGSLPYEQYFGPGTRLTVT.

This clone was counted a single time. The V call is TRBV5-6, the J call TRBJ2-2, with TRBD2 matching over 8 bases. Looked up from germline, CDR1 is SGHDT and CDR2 is YYEEEE. The CDR3 is 15 residues long. The V and J ends lost 5 bases and 7 bases, in that order; junction bases with no gene match: 10. CDR3 nucleotide sequence: TGTGCCAGCAGGACCCCGGGAGGGCCGGACGGGGAGCTGTTTTTT. It encodes CASRTPGGPDGELFF. Full variable domain (remainder filled in from reference TRBV5-6 and TRBJ2-2): DAGVTQSPTHLIKTRGQQVTLRCSPKSGHDTVSWYQQALGQGPQFIFQYYEEEERQRGNFPDRFSGHQFPNYSSELNVNALLLGDSALYLCASRTPGGPDGELFFGEGSRLTVL.

The CDR3 protein is CASSSGWSDREYGYTF. As DNA, the CDR3 is TGTGCCAGCAGTTCTGGATGGAGCGACAGGGAATATGGCTACACCTTC. The chain combines TRBV28 with TRBJ1-2; 7 nucleotides align to TRBD1. Trimming removed 4 bases from V and 5 bases from J; junction bases left unmatched: 13. The V gene's germline CDR1 is MDHEN and CDR2 SYDVKM. The CDR3 contains 16 residues.

This chain links TRBV11-2 with TRBJ2-3; 14 bases map to TRBD2. The CDR3 runs to 17 residues. CDR1 is SGHAT, CDR2 FQNNGV, per germline. Trimming cost V 5 bases and J 5 bases; bases outside gene matches: 9. The CDR3 DNA reads TGTGCCAGCAGCGAAACCCCGGGACTAGCGGGAGTAGATACGCAGTATTTT. It yields the protein CASSETPGLAGVDTQYF.

This chain connects TRBV4-1 to TRBJ2-1, with a tentative D call TRBD1 (6 bases). This CDR3 spans 16 amino acids. Germline CDR1 is MGHRA and CDR2 is YSYEKL. V shed 0 bases and J shed 7 bases, with 16 bases lying between them. CDR3 DNA: TGCGCCAGCAGCCAAGATGCTAGCCCCGGACAGAATGAGCAGTTCTTC. Translating it yields CASSQDASPGQNEQFF.

The chain carries TRBV7-8 and TRBJ2-1; 8 bases map to TRBD1. J lost 10 bases, V lost 2 bases, and 10 bases had no gene match. This CDR3 has 15 amino acids. Germline values: CDR1 SGHVS, CDR2 FQNEAQ. The CDR3 sequence is CASSLHPDRADEQFF. The CDR3 DNA sequence: TGTGCCAGCAGCTTACACCCGGACAGGGCTGACGAGCAGTTCTTC.

This chain joins TRBV23-1 and TRBJ2-7; 9 nucleotides line up with TRBD2. TRBV23-1 is an ORF, with its function uncertain. CDR3 length: 11 amino acids. V shed 11 bases, J shed 3 bases, and the junction held 2 bases outside the gene matches. The CDR3 region is CAAAGGYEQYF. In nucleotides, the CDR3 is TGCGCCGCAGCGGGGGGCTACGAGCAGTACTTC.

The CDR3 DNA sequence: TGTGCCAGTAGTTTCCAAAGACAGGGAAATGAGCAGTTCTTC. Translation gives CASSFQRQGNEQFF. This chain joins TRBV19 and TRBJ2-1; TRBD1 aligns across 7 bases. V was clipped by 5 bases and J by 7 bases; unmatched bases: 8. Germline V lookup: CDR1 LNHDA, CDR2 SQIVND (reference sequence). This CDR3 spans 14 amino acids.

CDR3 bases: TGTGCCAGCAGGCTAGCGGGAGGTTTAAGCACAGATACGCAGTATTTT. Translated: CASRLAGGLSTDTQYF. The chain carries TRBV3-1 (or the pseudogene TRBV3-2) and TRBJ2-3, with TRBD2 identical over 11 bases. In germline, CDR1 is LGHDT, CDR2 YNNKEL (reference sequence). This CDR3 spans 16 amino acids. V trimming: 6 bases; J trimming: 0 bases; junction bases outside the gene matches: 5.

This clone was found once. The junction shows a germline mismatch at one end, possibly a read error. V usage is TRBV30 and J usage is TRBJ1-3; 7 nucleotides agree with TRBD1. The CDR3 is 14 amino acids. Germline V gene sequence: CDR1 GTSNPN, CDR2 SVGIG (reference sequence). CDR3 coding DNA: TGTGCCTGGAGATCCACAGGGGCTGGAGACACCATATATTTT. The encoded protein is CAWRSTGAGDTIYF.

This clone is a singleton in its sample. The V gene is TRBV3-1 (or the pseudogene TRBV3-2), the J gene TRBJ2-7, with 9 bases lining up with TRBD1. There are 14 residues in the CDR3. Trimming cost V 4 bases and J 3 bases; bases outside gene matches: 4. From germline, CDR1 is LGHDT and CDR2 YNNKEL (reference sequence). DNA for the CDR3: TGTGCCAGCAGCCTTCGGGACAGGGTCTACGAGCAGTACTTC. This gives the protein CASSLRDRVYEQYF.

The chain carries TRBV27 and TRBJ1-4, with D possibly matching TRBD1 (5 bases). V gave up 3 bases and J gave up 7 bases, with 12 bases separating them. Germline V CDR1 and CDR2: MNHEY, SMNVEV (reference sequence). CDR3 length: 14 residues. The CDR3 here is CASSFGGKGEKLFF. CDR3 nucleotide sequence: TGTGCCAGCAGTTTTGGGGGGAAAGGTGAAAAACTGTTTTTT.

The chain uses TRBV10-2 and TRBJ2-1; D is ambiguous. The CDR3 totals 11 residues. Between the trimmed V and J ends, which lost 6 bases and 8 bases, there was a span of 8 bases. Germline V gene lookup returns CDR1 WSHSY and CDR2 SAAADI. CDR3 amino acids: CASRADYEQFF. Written as DNA, the CDR3 is TGCGCCAGCAGGGCCGACTATGAGCAGTTCTTC.

V usage is TRBV2 and J usage is TRBJ2-1, with 10 nucleotides matching TRBD2. Germline trimming cut 4 bases from V and 4 bases from J; bases unmatched to any gene: 4. The CDR3 runs 15 residues. Germline-derived CDR1 and CDR2 are SNHLY and FYNNEI. Written as DNA, the CDR3 is TGTGCCAGCAGTGCACTAGCGGGGCAATACAATGAGCAGTTCTTC. This sequence encodes CASSALAGQYNEQFF.

CDR3 protein: CASSGMTGGNSPLHF. For the CDR3, the DNA is TGTGCCAGCAGCGGGATGACAGGGGGCAATTCACCCCTCCACTTT. The rearrangement uses TRBV3-1 (or the pseudogene TRBV3-2) and TRBJ1-6; TRBD1 matches 10 bases. The V gene's germline CDR1 is LGHDT and CDR2 YNNKEL (reference sequence). Unmatched junction bases numbered 5, after V lost 5 bases and J lost 7 bases. The CDR3 consists of 15 residues.

The chain uses TRBV5-1 and TRBJ1-2; possibly TRBD1 for D (5 bases). CDR1 and CDR2 from the germline V gene are SGHRS and YFSETQ. V lost 4 bases to trimming and J lost 6 bases, with 16 bases between them. CDR3 length: 14 amino acids. The CDR3 sequence: CASSPSGGANGYTF. The CDR3 DNA reads as TGCGCCAGCAGCCCATCAGGAGGGGCAAATGGCTACACCTTC.

The rearrangement uses TRBV10-3 and TRBJ1-2; D is perhaps TRBD1 (6 bases). The length of the CDR3 is 11 residues. V lost 8 bases, J lost 2 bases, and 6 bases lay in between. Germline values: CDR1 ENHRY, CDR2 SYGVKD. CDR3 bases: TGTGCCATCCAGGGGAACTATGGCTACACCTTC. This gives the protein CAIQGNYGYTF.

The rearrangement joins TRBV6-5 to TRBJ2-1; possible D gene TRBD1, 6 bases. The germline V gene has CDR1 MNHEY and CDR2 SVGAGI. Trimming stripped 8 bases from V and 0 bases from J, with 14 bases between. CDR3 size: 15 residues. The CDR3 loop is CASAKGESSYNEQFF. The CDR3 coding sequence is TGTGCCAGCGCTAAGGGGGAGAGCTCCTACAATGAGCAGTTCTTC.